A selection of T cell receptor beta chains follows, all from one sample in a study of PD-L1 blockade in urothelial cancer. Sequenced by immunoSEQ multiplex PCR; TCRdb stores in-frame clones only, minus some. Of over 75,000 clones in the sample, 89% are singletons; the top ten hold roughly 0.88%. The source material was PBMCs, sampled around atezolizumab (anti-PD-L1) treatment. These receptors were taken from an elderly woman with urothelial cancer. CDR3s include the opening cysteine and the closing phenylalanine or tryptophan. The size of a clone is reported for some rows only, either as once, few or many, or as a class for expanded clones.

>TRBV7-8|NA|TRBJ2-1
CASSLSASGINEQFF
>TRBV4-2|once|TRBJ2-3
CASSQWAGVVDTQYF
>TRBV5-1|NA|TRBJ2-2
CASSRLAGGDTGELFF
>TRBV9|NA|TRBJ2-1
CASSVASSGSYNEQFF
>TRBV11-1|NA|TRBJ2-7
CASRPTGTPTYEQYF
>TRBV5-1|NA|TRBJ2-1
CASSLEGGLDNEQFF
>TRBV30|few|TRBJ1-5
CAWDRAGNQPQHF
>TRBV19|NA|TRBJ1-2
CASSMGQGYGYTF
>TRBV20-1|NA|TRBJ1-1
CSAAPGFGAFF
>TRBV19|NA|TRBJ1-5
CASSITQGGQPQHF
>TRBV19|NA|TRBJ1-2
CASSPGTDYGYTF
>TRBV9|NA|TRBJ1-1
CASSSQQLTNTEAFF
>TRBV10-1|NA|TRBJ2-7
CASSGGWGLQDEQYF
>TRBV30|NA|TRBJ2-3
CAWSFPDTQYF
>TRBV18|once|TRBJ2-1
CASSLSQGVLSNEQFF
>TRBV18|NA|TRBJ1-2
CASSSQGIYGYTF
>TRBV28|NA|TRBJ2-1
CASSPLRAYNEQFF
>TRBV5-1|NA|TRBJ2-3
CASTPAGGSDTQYF
>TRBV5-1|NA|TRBJ2-1
CASSLDRGSINEQFF
>TRBV2|once|TRBJ2-1
CASSEGQVNEQFF
>TRBV30|NA|TRBJ2-7
CAWRQRLAGILTYEQYF
>TRBV7-2|NA|TRBJ2-2
CASSQLGSGELFF
>TRBV27|NA|TRBJ1-2
CASSFYGQGNYTF
>TRBV29-1|few|TRBJ2-7
CSVGGVGGEQYF
>TRBV6-4|NA|TRBJ2-3
CASSRAHTDTQYF
>TRBV27|NA|TRBJ1-5
CATGGGSNQPQHF
>TRBV2|NA|TRBJ2-2
CASSLFPGDTGELFF
>TRBV28|once|TRBJ2-5
CASSLASGSETQYF
>TRBV5-6|NA|TRBJ2-5
CASSLEASGGETQYF
>TRBV5-1|NA|TRBJ2-7
CASSLGRGPLSYEQYF
>TRBV5-6|NA|TRBJ1-2
CASSLTGVNYGYTF
>TRBV6-1|NA|TRBJ2-7
CASRSSAGLMWEQYF
>TRBV7-2|NA|TRBJ1-5
CASSPTRGFNQPQHF
>TRBV30|NA|TRBJ2-7
CAWRTGVYEQYF
>TRBV29-1|NA|TRBJ1-2
CSVGGTGWDYGYTF
>TRBV2|NA|TRBJ1-4
CASETGNEKLFF
>TRBV7-9|NA|TRBJ1-5
CASSPPGTVSNQPQHF
>TRBV29-1|few|TRBJ1-1
CSLSRAGLNTEAFF
>TRBV18|NA|TRBJ1-5
CASSPGQGTFQPQHF
>TRBV10-3|NA|TRBJ2-7
CAISESVGEWYEQYF
>TRBV28|NA|TRBJ1-3
CASTSYHSGNTIYF
>TRBV4-1|NA|TRBJ1-1
CASSQARNTEAFF
>TRBV4-2|NA|TRBJ2-5
CASSQDRDGQETQYF
>TRBV10-1|NA|TRBJ2-1
CASSKRNEQFF
>TRBV5-1|NA|TRBJ1-2
CASSSPEPFNYGYTF
>TRBV7-2|NA|TRBJ2-3
CASSLVAGAGADTQYF
>TRBV4-1|NA|TRBJ2-7
CASSQDRVARSYEQYF
>TRBV28|few|TRBJ2-2
CASSQWPGELFF
>TRBV6-6|NA|TRBJ2-7
CASSYSEGSYEQYF
>TRBV19|NA|TRBJ1-4
CASSQTVTNEKLFF
>TRBV29-1|NA|TRBJ1-5
CSVVSGDQPQHF
>TRBV6-1|few|TRBJ1-2
CASKEGTYYGYTF